This T cell receptor beta chain was sequenced for a study of blood T cell repertoires in COVID-19. Trimming cost V 1 base and J 7 bases, with 14 bases left between them. The germline gives CDR1 SGHRS, CDR2 YFSETQ. The CDR3 is made up of 15 amino acids. The table came from immunoSEQ multiplex PCR; TCRdb's copy has only in-frame clones and leaves some out. Found here are about 110,000 clones, 85% to 90% of them singletons; the top ten hold about 34%. This rearrangement joins TRBV5-1 to TRBJ1-4, with TRBD1 as a possible D gene (5 bases). The material sequenced was peripheral blood. This receptor was identified in a woman of 80 years or more with acute or convalescent COVID-19. The CDR3 here is CASSLPQGGGEKLFF. The CDR3 nucleotides are TGCGCCAGCAGCTTGCCTCAGGGAGGCGGTGAAAAACTGTTTTTT.